Listed here is a single TCR beta chain. This clone has a single count. No antigen is known for it. Per-base qualities were not stored, and no clone one base away is much larger. At one collaborating source in Seattle, patients were enrolled during active infection and were followed longitudinally through the course of disease. Each collaborating institution followed its own protocols to collect whole blood in K2EDTA tubes. For TCRbeta analysis, collaborators shipped samples in one of three forms: frozen whole blood, isolated PBMCs, or DNA extracted from either of those sample types. V is pruned by 3 bases and J by 2 bases, leaving 6 bases of the junction without a gene match. The germline V gene specifies SGHRS as CDR1 and YFSETQ as CDR2. The CDR3, from cysteine to phenylalanine, totals 16 residues. Only the CDR3 DNA is retained, 48 bases long and in frame from the first base. The entry originates in a study of blood T cell repertoires in COVID-19 (TCRdb year 2020). Context from the whole study: Collaborator samples came from the United States, Italy and Spain and covered acute and convalescent phases of COVID-19. The prospective study material was composed of cDNA or gDNA derived from T cells, B-cell-depleted T cells, or PBMCs. Deeply sampled blood TCRbeta repertoires from subjects exposed to, actively infected with, or recovered from COVID-19 were included in the dataset. The repertoires were released in a freely available public database intended as a resource for research on the immune response to SARS-CoV-2. Samples came from the ongoing ImmuneRACE study (first 160 participants) plus 1,254 subjects from 6 global collaborators. A de-identified subject ID, COVID-19 status, age in years and sex were almost always included in the sample metadata. HLA class I and class II types, where available, came from metadata supplied by the sample provider rather than from assay-based typing. General study outcomes and caveats: The amount of clinical and demographic metadata varied by source and participant and was provided uncurated.

TCRbeta CDR3 regions were amplified from genomic DNA using the immunoSEQ Assay, a bias-controlled multiplex PCR. Under the source paper's analysis protocol: Nucleated cell counts per sample were estimated from amplification of reference gene primers within the assay. Sequence reads were collapsed and filtered to measure the absolute abundance of every unique TCRbeta CDR3 rearrangement. For each sample, productive Simpson clonality was calculated as the square root of Simpson's diversity index over productive rearrangements. TCRdb re-hosts the immuneACCESS table, in-frame sequences only. Its copies lack some clones; in the studies checked, an unresolved V gene accounts for under half of them, and the cause for the rest is not known. From that table come the V and J calls and clone size; the DNA was used to work out D and trimming. Counted in this sample were a few hundred thousand clones; around 92% of them appeared once. The biggest ten clones account for 3% of the sample.

The sequence came from a woman aged 25 to 45 with COVID-19, enrolled during active disease. The specimen sequenced was peripheral blood. The V and J genes are TRBV5-1 and TRBJ2-2; 8 bases in the middle match TRBD1. In nucleotide form, the sequence is TGCGCCAGCAGCTGGACAGGACAGGGCAACACCGGGGAGCTGTTTTTT. It is translated as CASSWTGQGNTGELFF.